The 20 T cell receptor beta chains below were found in one sample sequenced in a study of control samples from healthy donors and cancer patients. Method: immunoSEQ multiplex PCR; TCRdb's copy keeps in-frame clones and lacks some. The sample consists of 80,000 to 100,000 clones, 70% to 90% of them appearing once. Sequencing input: blood. The origin of the receptors is a young man in good health.

This chain links TRBV14 with TRBJ2-5; 9 bases match TRBD2. This CDR3 contains 17 residues. The V and J ends lost 0 bases and 4 bases, in that order; junction bases with no gene match: 9. Germline CDR1 SGHDN, CDR2 FVKESK. CDR3 sequence reads: CASSQDRFYSGRETQYF. Written as DNA, the CDR3 is TGTGCCAGCAGCCAAGACCGATTTTATAGCGGGAGAGAGACCCAGTACTTC.

The chain is built from TRBV18 and TRBJ2-1; 7 nucleotides line up with TRBD1. The CDR3 covers 13 residues. With V trimmed by 4 bases and J by 10 bases, 7 bases remained unmatched. Germline V gene lookup returns CDR1 KGHSH and CDR2 LQKENI. Here the CDR3 reads CASSHDRAREQFF. For the CDR3, the DNA is TGTGCCAGCTCACATGACAGGGCTAGGGAGCAGTTCTTC. The full variable domain, its missing parts supplied by reference TRBV18 and TRBJ2-1, is NAGVMQNPRHLVRRRGQEARLRCSPMKGHSHVYWYRQLPEEGLKFMVYLQKENIIDESGMPKERFSAEFPKEGPSILRIQQVVRGDSAAYFCASSHDRAREQFFGPGTRLTVL.

The V and J genes are TRBV19 and TRBJ2-1; 10 bases align to TRBD1. Trimming removed 5 bases from V and 11 bases from J; junction bases left unmatched: 15. This CDR3 comprises 16 residues. The germline CDR1 and CDR2 sequences are LNHDA and SQIVND (reference sequence). The CDR3 here is CASSGGSGTGAGKQFF. The CDR3 coding sequence is TGTGCCAGTAGTGGAGGGTCCGGGACAGGGGCCGGGAAGCAGTTCTTC.

The genes are TRBV12-3 or TRBV12-4 and TRBJ1-3; D is unresolved. Deletions cut 2 bases from V and 5 bases from J, with 7 bases between. The CDR3 has 13 residues. The CDR3 region is CASSLSGRNTIYF. CDR3 bases: TGTGCCAGCAGTTTATCCGGAAGAAACACCATATATTTT.

This chain joins TRBV5-4 and TRBJ2-5, with TRBD2 matching 9 bases. Germline loops: CDR1 SGHNT, CDR2 YYREEE (reference sequence). This CDR3 comprises 17 residues. V was pared by 0 bases and J by 9 bases, with 15 bases of the junction left unmatched. The CDR3 nucleotides read TGTGCCAGCAGCTTGGGTGTGTCAGCGGGAGGCCTGGAGGCCCAGTACTTC. Translating gives CASSLGVSAGGLEAQYF.

The genes are TRBV10-1 and TRBJ2-7; 13 bases match TRBD2. Trimming at V came to 6 bases and at J to 7 bases, leaving 33 bases not matched to a gene. This CDR3 is built from 23 residues. CDR1 and CDR2 from the germline V gene are WNHNN and SYGVQD (reference sequence). In DNA form, the CDR3 reads TGCGCCAGCAGCGATCCCGGGACTAGCGGGATCCCATCGCGGCGTTGGAGTATTTGGGAGCAGTACTTC. This sequence encodes CASSDPGTSGIPSRRWSIWEQYF.

In its sample, this clone was seen a few times. The rearrangement links TRBV4-3 to TRBJ2-5; 13 bases fit TRBD2. CDR1 LGHNA and CDR2 YSLEER come from the germline V gene. CDR3 length: 16 amino acids. The trim removed 4 bases at V and 5 bases at J, leaving 7 bases unmatched. The CDR3 reads CASSPRGLAGEETQYF. CDR3 bases: TGCGCCAGCAGCCCACGAGGACTAGCGGGAGAGGAGACCCAGTACTTC.

The count of this clone is one. This chain connects TRBV19 to TRBJ2-2; tentative D call: TRBD2 (6 bases). Germline V gives CDR1 LNHDA, CDR2 SQIVND (reference sequence). Deletions cut 5 bases from V and 2 bases from J, with 9 bases between. CDR3 size: 14 residues. This CDR3 is CASSQGLNTGELFF. As DNA, the CDR3 is TGTGCCAGTAGTCAGGGACTTAACACCGGGGAGCTGTTTTTT.

The chain is built from TRBV7-9 and TRBJ2-1; D is ambiguous. Germline CDR1 is SEHNR and CDR2 is FQNEAQ (reference sequence). Deletions cut 0 bases from V and 4 bases from J, with 4 bases between. This CDR3 is built from 13 residues. The CDR3 spells CASSLAEYNEQFF. In nucleotides, the CDR3 is TGTGCCAGCAGCTTAGCCGAGTACAATGAGCAGTTCTTC.

The chain carries TRBV5-1 and TRBJ2-5; the D gene is possibly TRBD1 (5 bases). Deletions cut 0 bases from V and 4 bases from J, with 13 bases between. Germline V gene lookup returns CDR1 SGHRS and CDR2 YFSETQ. The CDR3 spans 15 residues. The CDR3 reads CASSLGRAGLETQYF. CDR3 sequence (DNA): TGCGCCAGCAGCTTGGGCAGGGCAGGGCTAGAGACCCAGTACTTC.

The rearrangement uses TRBV5-1 and TRBJ2-2; maybe TRBD2 (6 bases). V shed 5 bases and J shed 5 bases, with 13 bases lying between them. CDR1 is SGHRS and CDR2 is YFSETQ in the germline V gene. CDR3 size: 14 residues. The CDR3 coding sequence is TGCGCCAGCAGGGGGGGATCTGGGACCGGGGAGCTGTTTTTT. It specifies CASRGGSGTGELFF.

This sequence joins TRBV11-2 and TRBJ1-4, with D perhaps TRBD1 (5 bases). The CDR3 contains 15 residues. V dropped 0 bases and J dropped 3 bases, with 8 bases sitting between them. Germline V gene data show CDR1 as SGHAT and CDR2 as FQNNGV. The CDR3 nucleotides read TGTGCCAGCAGCTTAGAGGGGCTTGCTAATGAAAAACTGTTTTTT. This gives the protein CASSLEGLANEKLFF. Full variable domain (rest looked up from reference TRBV11-2 and TRBJ1-4): EAGVAQSPRYKIIEKRQSVAFWCNPISGHATLYWYQQILGQGPKLLIQFQNNGVVDDSQLPKDRFSAERLKGVDSTLKIQPAKLEDSAVYLCASSLEGLANEKLFFGSGTQLSVL.

This chain links TRBV11-2 with TRBJ1-2; 9 nucleotides align to TRBD1. With V trimmed by 4 bases and J by 7 bases, 7 bases remained unmatched. The CDR3 sequence is 14 residues long. Looked up from germline, CDR1 is SGHAT and CDR2 is FQNNGV. The CDR3 here is CASSSVTGGGGYTF. The CDR3 region has the DNA TGTGCCAGCAGCTCCGTGACAGGGGGGGGTGGCTACACCTTC.

The chain has TRBV7-9 and TRBJ2-7, with 10 bases fitting TRBD2. Per the germline V gene, CDR1 is SEHNR and CDR2 is FQNEAQ (reference sequence). The CDR3 loop spans 15 amino acids. Trimming removed 6 bases from V and 1 base from J; junction bases left unmatched: 6. The CDR3 DNA sequence: TGTGCCAGCAGTCAAAGCGGGAGGGGTTCCTACGAGCAGTACTTC. As protein: CASSQSGRGSYEQYF.

The count of this clone is one. The CDR3 DNA sequence: TGTGCCAGCAGTGGCACATACGTTGAAGCTTTCTTT. Translated: CASSGTYVEAFF. This rearrangement joins TRBV25-1 to TRBJ1-1; no definite D call. V lost 4 bases, J lost 7 bases, and 10 bases lay in between. Germline V gives CDR1 MGHDK, CDR2 SYGVNS. The CDR3 totals 12 residues. Variable domain in full (rest from reference TRBV25-1 and TRBJ1-1): EADIYQTPRYLVIGTGKKITLECSQTMGHDKMYWYQQDPGMELHLIHYSYGVNSTEKGDLSSESTVSRIRTEHFPLTLESARPSHTSQYLCASSGTYVEAFFGQGTRLTVV.

The chain employs TRBV7-8 and TRBJ2-1; D gene unclear. Deletions cut 4 bases from V and 2 bases from J, with 3 bases between. The CDR3 has 12 residues. Germline values: CDR1 SGHVS, CDR2 FQNEAQ. In nucleotides, the CDR3 is TGTGCCAGCAGCTGGACCTACAATGAGCAGTTCTTC. Residues: CASSWTYNEQFF. Combining the CDR3 with reference TRBV7-8 and TRBJ2-1 gives the whole variable domain GAGVSQSPRYKVAKRGQDVALRCDPISGHVSLFWYQQALGQGPEFLTYFQNEAQLDKSGLPSDRFFAERPEGSVSTLKIQRTQQEDSAVYLCASSWTYNEQFFGPGTRLTVL.

J is TRBJ2-2 and V is TRBV30; D is unresolved. The CDR3 spans 13 residues. Germline assignment: CDR1 GTSNPN and CDR2 SVGIG (reference sequence). V dropped 0 bases and J dropped 6 bases, with 8 bases sitting between them. The DNA for the CDR3 is TGTGCCTGGAGTGTTATTCCGTCCGGGGAGCTGTTTTTT. It translates to CAWSVIPSGELFF.

The chain joins TRBV6-2 or TRBV6-3 to TRBJ2-7; D call uncertain. V was cut by 5 bases and J by 2 bases, with 13 bases left in between. This CDR3 spans 14 amino acids. Looked up from germline, CDR1 is MNHEY and CDR2 is SVGEGT. CDR3 in amino acids: CASSRLADTYEQYF. For the CDR3, the DNA is TGTGCCAGCAGTCGCCTGGCTGATACCTACGAGCAGTACTTC.

This clone was seen a single time. The chain links TRBV24-1 to TRBJ1-2, with D maybe TRBD1 (5 bases). V was pared by 4 bases and J by 6 bases, with 17 bases between. The CDR3 covers 15 residues. Germline V gene lookup returns CDR1 KGHDR and CDR2 SFDVKD. The CDR3 loop is CATSDPQGEDHGYTF. The CDR3 coding sequence is TGTGCCACCAGTGACCCACAAGGGGAAGATCATGGCTACACCTTC.

V and J are TRBV7-2 and TRBJ2-7, with TRBD2 identical over 8 bases. Germline loops: CDR1 SGHTA, CDR2 FQGNSA. Trimming removed 0 bases from V and 2 bases from J; junction bases left unmatched: 6. The CDR3 runs 16 residues. For the CDR3, the DNA is TGTGCCAGCAGCTTAGCGGGGGTAGCGGGGCCCTACGAGCAGTACTTC. This encodes CASSLAGVAGPYEQYF.